This T cell receptor beta chain was identified during a study of early T cells in non-severe SARS-CoV-2 infection. Study information: Alpha and beta chains were unpaired, from unsorted whole-blood bulk RNA. General study results and limits: VDJdb-based matching was biased toward anti-spike CD8 responses and missed private and CD4 specificities.

Of note for this clonotype: Antigen unknown.

Germline CDR1 reads SGDLS; CDR2 reads YYNGEE. Trimming left V 1 base short and J 0 bases short, with 5 bases between. There are 15 residues in the CDR3. Unique molecular identifiers were attached to individual cDNA molecules. Via MiXCR, TCRdb re-called the 5' RACE reads, giving one row per CDR3 protein. The sample lists around 60,000 distinct CDR3 sequences, around an eighth occurring once. The sequenced sample was whole blood. The sequence derives from an adult who was a healthcare worker with PCR-confirmed SARS-CoV-2 infection or an uninfected control (not recorded which). The rearrangement joins TRBV9 to TRBJ2-6; D unclear. The CDR3 DNA reads TGTGCCAGCAGCGTACAGAGCTCTGGGGCCAACGTCCTGACTTTC. Amino acid sequence: CASSVQSSGANVLTF.